Shown below are 29 T cell receptor beta chains from a single sample sequenced in a study of patients and donors after allogeneic stem cell transplantation (TCRdb year 2020). Library generation was performed with RT-PCR. TCRdb lists the instrument as NextSeq 550. TCRdb cleaned the public reads at Q25 with fastp, built clones with MiXCR and kept in-frame beta chains. All rows with the same CDR3 protein become a single entry with the most common DNA and genes. Across this sample there are approximately 150,000 distinct CDR3 sequences, with approximately 35% seen only once. The ten largest account for 40% to 55% of the sample. Sequencing was performed on blood, either unsorted or a sorted T cell fraction (not recorded which). Receptor source: a human donor who was either an allogeneic HSCT recipient or a stem cell or donor lymphocyte infusion donor (not recorded which). It is not recorded whose cells these are; they may come from a transplant donor.

The table lists this clonotype with a count of one. The chain employs TRBV12-3 or TRBV12-4 and TRBJ1-1; D remains ambiguous. Trimming took off 3 bases at V and 5 bases at J, with 10 bases between the two ends. The CDR3 runs to 13 residues. CDR3 amino acids: CASSFSGSTEAFF. CDR3 coding DNA: TGTGCCAGCAGTTTCTCGGGGTCAACTGAAGCTTTCTTT.

This clonotype came up once. DNA for the CDR3: TGCGCCAGCAGCGGGATTCGGGGGACGGGGGAGCAGTACTTC. Translating gives CASSGIRGTGEQYF. This chain uses TRBV4-1 with TRBJ2-7, with TRBD2 as a possible D gene (6 bases). The CDR3 runs 14 residues. Germline V gives CDR1 MGHRA, CDR2 YSYEKL. Trimming pared 5 bases from V and 7 bases from J, leaving 18 bases between.

The chain couples TRBV6-5 to TRBJ1-2, with D perhaps TRBD1 (6 bases). V gave up 1 base and J gave up 7 bases, with 13 bases separating them. This CDR3 contains 14 residues. Germline CDR1 is MNHEY and CDR2 is SVGAGI. CDR3 in DNA: TGTGCCAGCAGTTACTTGCCGGGGGGGCCTGGCTACACCTTC. Translating it yields CASSYLPGGPGYTF.

The V gene is TRBV10-3, the J gene TRBJ1-4; 9 positions agree with TRBD1. J was trimmed by 7 bases and V by 4 bases; bases with no gene match: 4. CDR1 and CDR2 (germline): ENHRY, SYGVKD. CDR3 length equals 14 residues. The CDR3: CAISATGGLEKLFF. The CDR3 DNA reads as TGTGCCATCAGTGCAACAGGGGGCCTTGAAAAACTGTTTTTT.

Comments on this clonotype: At one end, the junction sequence differs from germline, possibly due to a read error. V usage is TRBV2 and J usage is TRBJ2-2; maybe TRBD1 (6 bases). The CDR3 covers 18 residues. Germline CDR1 and CDR2: SNHLY and FYNNEI. CDR3 protein: CASSDQAYRDVNTAELFF. DNA of the CDR3: TGTGCCAGCAGTGATCAGGCCTACAGGGACGTGAACACCGCGGAGCTGTTTTTT.

The V and J genes are TRBV7-2 and TRBJ1-2; no firm D call. The V gene lost 2 bases and the J gene lost 6 bases, with 7 bases spanning the gap. This CDR3 is 12 amino acids long. CDR1 SGHTA and CDR2 FQGNSA come from the germline V gene. The CDR3 region is CASSLSGNGYTF. The CDR3 DNA reads TGTGCCAGCAGCTTAAGCGGGAATGGCTACACCTTC.

The chain joins TRBV6-5 to TRBJ1-6, with D maybe TRBD1 (5 bases). Deletions cut 2 bases from V and 8 bases from J, with 10 bases between. The germline CDR1 and CDR2 sequences are MNHEY and SVGAGI. This CDR3 is 14 amino acids long. The CDR3 spells CASSYDSSYSPLHF. As DNA, the CDR3 is TGTGCCAGCAGTTACGACAGTTCCTATTCACCCCTCCACTTT.

There are a few counts of this clonotype. This rearrangement joins TRBV12-3 or TRBV12-4 to TRBJ1-5, with D tentatively TRBD1 (5 bases). The CDR3 is 14 residues long. Trimming shortened V by 3 bases and J by 1 base, and 7 bases separated the two germline ends. CDR3 residues: CASSFGGSNQPQHF. The CDR3 region has the DNA TGTGCCAGCAGTTTCGGGGGGAGCAATCAGCCCCAGCATTTT.

The V and J genes are TRBV29-1 and TRBJ1-2; 8 bases line up with TRBD1. Germline V CDR1 and CDR2: SQVTM, ANQGSEA. CDR3 length: 12 amino acids. Losses at the gene ends were 3 bases for V and 8 bases for J; bases not matched to a gene: 5. The CDR3 region has the DNA TGCAGCGTTGATTCCAGGGGGCGCGGCTACACCTTC. Protein: CSVDSRGRGYTF. Full variable domain (missing parts from reference TRBV29-1 and TRBJ1-2): SAVISQKPSRDICQRGTSLTIQCQVDSQVTMMFWYRQQPGQSLTLIATANQGSEATYESGFVIDKFPISRPNLTFSTLTVSNMSPEDSSIYLCSVDSRGRGYTFGSGTRLTVV.

This clonotype was observed a few times. V is TRBV9 and J is TRBJ2-4; D is possibly TRBD1 (6 bases). The CDR3 extends over 15 amino acids. Trimming left V 0 bases short and J 2 bases short, with 9 bases between. CDR1 and CDR2 from the germline V gene are SGDLS and YYNGEE. As DNA, the CDR3 is TGTGCCAGCAGCGTAGACAGGGCGCCCAAAAACATTCAGTACTTC. Amino acid sequence: CASSVDRAPKNIQYF. Together with reference TRBV9 and TRBJ2-4, the CDR3 gives the full variable domain: DSGVTQTPKHLITATGQRVTLRCSPRSGDLSVYWYQQSLDQGLQFLIQYYNGEERAKGNILERFSAQQFPDLHSELNLSSLELGDSALYFCASSVDRAPKNIQYFGAGTRLSVL.

The genes are TRBV20-1 and TRBJ1-2; D unresolved. V was clipped by 8 bases and J by 1 base, with 11 bases between them. Germline CDR1 is DFQATT and CDR2 is SNEGSKA (reference sequence). This CDR3 region has 12 residues. The CDR3 here is CSPFQDNYGYTF. The CDR3 DNA follows: TGCAGTCCTTTCCAAGATAACTATGGCTACACCTTC.

This clonotype has only a few counts. The chain employs TRBV12-3 or TRBV12-4 and TRBJ1-1; a weak D match, TRBD1 (5 bases). This CDR3 has 14 amino acids. V shed 0 bases and J shed 5 bases, with 10 bases lying between them. The CDR3 loop reads CASSLAEGRTEAFF. CDR3 nucleotides: TGTGCCAGCAGTTTAGCCGAGGGGAGGACTGAAGCTTTCTTT.

The chain recombines TRBV12-3 or TRBV12-4 with TRBJ1-5, with a weak D call TRBD1 (6 bases). The CDR3 runs 15 residues. V shed 4 bases and J shed 3 bases, with 13 bases lying between them. CDR3 loop: CASSSSDRFNQPQHF. The CDR3 DNA sequence: TGTGCCAGCAGTTCATCCGACAGGTTCAATCAGCCCCAGCATTTT.

There are a few counts of this clonotype. CDR3 in DNA: TGTGCCAGCAGTAGGCAGGGGGCACTGAACACTGAAGCTTTCTTT. Encoded protein: CASSRQGALNTEAFF. The gene calls are TRBV12-3 or TRBV12-4 and TRBJ1-1, with TRBD1 identical over 8 bases. With 5 bases clipped from V and 0 bases from J, the junction kept 5 bases outside the gene matches. The length of the CDR3 is 15 residues.

V and J are TRBV5-1 and TRBJ1-1; no reliable D call. Germline V gene data show CDR1 as SGHRS and CDR2 as YFSETQ. The CDR3 covers 11 residues. V was pared by 4 bases and J by 14 bases, with 15 bases between. As DNA, the CDR3 is TGCGCCAGCAGCCTAAAAACGGTCATCTTCTTT. This codes for CASSLKTVIFF.

V usage is TRBV4-3 and J usage is TRBJ2-4, with a weak D call TRBD2 (8 bases). This CDR3 comprises 15 residues. The V end lost 0 bases, the J end lost 6 bases, and 12 bases lay between the germline ends. The germline CDR1 and CDR2 sequences are LGHNA and YSLEER. The CDR3 nucleotides read TGCGCCAGCAGCCAAGACGGGGGGGACAGAAACATTCAGTACTTC. Translating it yields CASSQDGGDRNIQYF.

This rearrangement joins TRBV29-1 to TRBJ1-1; TRBD1 might be the D (6 bases). Germline loops: CDR1 SQVTM, CDR2 ANQGSEA. Deletions cut 3 bases from V and 5 bases from J, with 10 bases between. The CDR3 has 12 residues. The CDR3 nucleotides are TGCAGCGTTGACGGCCAGGGGACTGAAGCTTTCTTT. Its protein is CSVDGQGTEAFF.

This chain links TRBV15 with TRBJ2-1; D unclear. The V end was cut by 6 bases, the J end by 3 bases, with 6 bases between. Germline CDR1 LNHNV, CDR2 YYDKDF (reference sequence). The CDR3 is made up of 12 amino acids. In DNA, the CDR3 is TGTGCCACCAGTCAGAGCTACAATGAGCAGTTCTTC. It is translated as CATSQSYNEQFF.

This clonotype turned up a few times. This rearrangement joins TRBV4-2 to TRBJ2-7; D assignment may be TRBD1 or TRBD2 (5 bases each). V shed 0 bases and J shed 4 bases, with 13 bases lying between them. This CDR3 is built from 15 residues. Germline-derived CDR1 and CDR2 are LGHNA and YNFKEQ. The CDR3: CASSQEGDSSYEQYF. The CDR3 DNA reads as TGTGCCAGCAGCCAAGAGGGAGACAGTTCGTACGAGCAGTACTTC.

This rearrangement joins TRBV6-6 to TRBJ1-3, with 8 bases that match TRBD1. There are 15 residues in the CDR3. The germline V gene encodes CDR1 MNHNY and CDR2 SVGAGI (reference sequence). The trim removed 0 bases at V and 3 bases at J, leaving 1 base unmatched. The CDR3 region has the DNA TGTGCCAGCAGTTACTCCGACAGGGGTGGAAACACCATATATTTT. Amino acid sequence: CASSYSDRGGNTIYF.

The rearrangement uses TRBV24-1 and TRBJ2-3; D might be TRBD2 (6 bases). The length of the CDR3 is 15 residues. With 9 bases removed from V and 0 bases from J, the gap between germline ends came to 15 bases. Germline loops: CDR1 KGHDR, CDR2 SFDVKD. The CDR3 region has the DNA TGTGCCACCTCCCCCCCGGGGACTAGCACAGATACGCAGTATTTT. It translates to CATSPPGTSTDTQYF.

This rearrangement joins TRBV29-1 to TRBJ1-5; possibly TRBD1 for D (6 bases). The length of the CDR3 is 17 residues. V was clipped by 7 bases and J by 0 bases, with 22 bases between them. From germline, CDR1 is SQVTM and CDR2 ANQGSEA. For the CDR3, the DNA is TGCAGCGGGGAACAGGGTGTGAGGTTTAATAGCAATCAGCCCCAGCATTTT. Amino acids: CSGEQGVRFNSNQPQHF. Drawing the rest from reference TRBV29-1 and TRBJ1-5, the complete variable domain is SAVISQKPSRDICQRGTSLTIQCQVDSQVTMMFWYRQQPGQSLTLIATANQGSEATYESGFVIDKFPISRPNLTFSTLTVSNMSPEDSSIYLCSGEQGVRFNSNQPQHFGDGTRLSIL.

This rearrangement joins TRBV12-3 or TRBV12-4 to TRBJ2-5, with 12 bases identical to TRBD1. The CDR3 consists of 16 residues. J lost 5 bases, V lost 6 bases, and 10 bases had no gene match. DNA of the CDR3: TGTGCCAGCAGAACTGACGCGGGACAGGGGGCGGAGACCCAGTACTTC. Residues: CASRTDAGQGAETQYF.

The rearrangement joins TRBV4-3 to TRBJ2-3; 11 bases are shared with TRBD2. V shed 0 bases, J shed 4 bases, and the junction held 12 bases outside the gene matches. CDR1 and CDR2 (germline): LGHNA, YSLEER. This CDR3 has 19 residues. Written as DNA, the CDR3 is TGCGCCAGCAGCCAAGATGGAAGTAGCGGGGGGGCCCGAGCAGATACGCAGTATTTT. Encoded protein: CASSQDGSSGGARADTQYF.

The CDR3 reads CASSLSGGIGTYEQYV. As DNA, the CDR3 is TGTGCCAGCAGCTTATCGGGGGGTATTGGGACCTACGAGCAGTACGTC. The J gene is TRBJ2-7, the V gene TRBV5-5; 7 bases are a match to TRBD2. Trimming took 2 bases from V and 2 from J; bases not matched to a gene: 10. Germline V gene sequence: CDR1 SGHKS, CDR2 YYEKEE (reference sequence). The CDR3 runs 16 residues.

CDR3 loop: CASTLAGGVGQPQHF. In DNA, the CDR3 is TGTGCCAGCACCCTGGCCGGGGGCGTCGGTCAGCCCCAGCATTTT. This sequence joins TRBV12-3 or TRBV12-4 and TRBJ1-5; D might be TRBD1 (6 bases). CDR3 size: 15 residues. V was pared by 7 bases and J by 6 bases, with 19 bases between.

The sample holds a few counts of this clonotype. J is TRBJ1-2 and V is TRBV7-9; D is unclear. Germline CDR1 SEHNR, CDR2 FQNEAQ (reference sequence). Trimming shortened V by 5 bases and J by 5 bases, and 21 bases separated the two germline ends. CDR3 size: 16 residues. CDR3 sequence (DNA): TGTGCCAGCAGCAAATCTCACGCCCACGGGGTATATGGCTACACCTTC. Translating gives CASSKSHAHGVYGYTF.

V is TRBV7-9 and J is TRBJ2-3; 7 bases fit TRBD1. CDR3 length: 14 residues. With V trimmed by 6 bases and J by 2 bases, 5 bases remained unmatched. Germline loops: CDR1 SEHNR, CDR2 FQNEAQ (reference sequence). The CDR3 sequence: CASRRGLPTDTQYF. The CDR3, as DNA: TGTGCCAGCAGAAGGGGGCTCCCCACAGATACGCAGTATTTT. The variable domain in full, completed from reference TRBV7-9 and TRBJ2-3, reads DTGVSQNPRHKITKRGQNVTFRCDPISEHNRLYWYRQTLGQGPEFLTYFQNEAQLEKSRLLSDRFSAERPKGSFSTLEIQRTEQGDSAMYLCASRRGLPTDTQYFGPGTRLTVL.

The DNA of the CDR3 is TGTGCCAGCAGCTTAGCCGGGACAGCTCCGAATTCACCCCTCCACTTT. Translated, it gives CASSLAGTAPNSPLHF. The rearrangement uses TRBV7-2 and TRBJ1-6, with 7 bases identical to TRBD1. This CDR3 is 16 amino acids long. V lost 0 bases, J lost 7 bases, and 6 bases stayed unmatched. Germline lookup yields CDR1 SGHTA and CDR2 FQGNSA.